This TCR beta chain came from a study of blood T cell repertoires in COVID-19. Sequencing was performed with immunoSEQ multiplex PCR; in TCRdb, only in-frame clones are kept and a portion is missing. Counted here are about 80,000 clones, 82% occurring once; the ten biggest clones make up 21%. The CDR3 is 14 amino acids. The germline V and J ends were trimmed by 2 bases and 5 bases, with 12 bases remaining between them. Germline-derived CDR1 and CDR2 are SGHDN and FVKESK. Sequenced material: peripheral blood. The chain joins TRBV14 to TRBJ2-5; a possible D gene is TRBD1 (6 bases). This receptor was taken from a human donor in a cohort sampled during active COVID-19. This CDR3 is CASSQTGFPETQYF. The CDR3 region has the DNA TGTGCCAGCAGCCAAACAGGGTTCCCTGAGACCCAGTACTTC.